This T cell receptor beta chain emerged from a study of blood T cell repertoires in COVID-19. Turning to the study itself: Sites in the United States, Italy and Spain provided acute and convalescent COVID-19 samples. From T cells, B-cell-depleted T cells, or PBMCs came the material, which was cDNA or gDNA.

In the source study's methods: Nucleated cell number was recorded as an estimate derived from reference gene primer amplification. Clones were read by immunoSEQ multiplex PCR, and TCRdb kept only the in-frame ones, dropping some. The DNA gave D and trimming, while V, J and clone size come from that table. Of about 240,000 clones in the sample, approximately 80% are singletons; the top ten hold roughly 10%. The CDR3 has 10 residues. V was trimmed by 6 bases and J by 7 bases, leaving 7 bases between them. The germline V gene has CDR1 SQVTM and CDR2 ANQGSEA. The source material was peripheral blood. V usage is TRBV29-1 and J usage is TRBJ2-1, with D perhaps matching TRBD1 (5 bases). This clonotype was sampled from an elderly woman with acute or convalescent COVID-19. CDR3 sequence: CSVAGNEQFF. The CDR3 bases are TGCAGCGTCGCAGGGAATGAGCAGTTCTTC.